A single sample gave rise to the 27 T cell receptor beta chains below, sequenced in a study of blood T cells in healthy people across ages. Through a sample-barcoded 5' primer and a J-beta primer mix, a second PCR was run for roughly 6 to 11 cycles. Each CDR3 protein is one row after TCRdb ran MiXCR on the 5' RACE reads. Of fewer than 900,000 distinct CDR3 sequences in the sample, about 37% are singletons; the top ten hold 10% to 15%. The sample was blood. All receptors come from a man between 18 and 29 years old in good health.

The CDR3 spells CASSLGGQVYGYTF. As DNA, the CDR3 is TGTGCCAGCAGCTTAGGGGGCCAGGTCTATGGCTACACCTTC. The genes are TRBV7-9 and TRBJ1-2; possibly TRBD1 for D (5 bases). CDR3 length: 14 amino acids. The V and J ends lost 1 base and 4 bases respectively, with 10 bases between them. Per the germline V gene, CDR1 is SEHNR and CDR2 is FQNEAQ (reference sequence).

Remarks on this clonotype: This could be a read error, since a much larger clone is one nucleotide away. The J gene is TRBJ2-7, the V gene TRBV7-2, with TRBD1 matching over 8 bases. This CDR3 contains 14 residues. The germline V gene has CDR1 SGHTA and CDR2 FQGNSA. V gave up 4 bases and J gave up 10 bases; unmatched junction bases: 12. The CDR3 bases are TGTGCCAGCAGCTCGGGTCAGGACAGGGATATTCAGTACTTC. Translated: CASSSGQDRDIQYF.

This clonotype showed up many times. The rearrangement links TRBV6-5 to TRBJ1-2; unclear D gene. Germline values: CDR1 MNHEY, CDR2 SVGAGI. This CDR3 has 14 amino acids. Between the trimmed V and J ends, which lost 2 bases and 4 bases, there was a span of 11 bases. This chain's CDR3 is CASSYRGIGYGYTF. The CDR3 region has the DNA TGTGCCAGCAGTTACCGGGGTATTGGCTATGGCTACACCTTC.

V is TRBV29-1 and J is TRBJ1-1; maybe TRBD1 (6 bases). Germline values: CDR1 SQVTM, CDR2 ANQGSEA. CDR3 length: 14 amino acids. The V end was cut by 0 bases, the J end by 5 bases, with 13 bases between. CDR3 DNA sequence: TGCAGCGTTGAAGATCAGGGGCGCGGGACTGAAGCTTTCTTT. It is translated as CSVEDQGRGTEAFF.

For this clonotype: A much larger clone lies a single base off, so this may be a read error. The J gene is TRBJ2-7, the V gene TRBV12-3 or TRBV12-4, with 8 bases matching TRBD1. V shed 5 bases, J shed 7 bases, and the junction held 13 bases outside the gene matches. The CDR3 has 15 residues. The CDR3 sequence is CASSPGGLTYNEQYF. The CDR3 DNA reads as TGTGCCAGCAGTCCAGGGGGCCTTACCTACAATGAGCAGTACTTC.

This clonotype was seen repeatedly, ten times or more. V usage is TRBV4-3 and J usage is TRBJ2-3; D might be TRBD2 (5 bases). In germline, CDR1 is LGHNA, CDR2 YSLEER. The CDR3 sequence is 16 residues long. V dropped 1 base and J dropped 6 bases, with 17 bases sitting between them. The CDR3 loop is CASSQGHGGWYDTQYF. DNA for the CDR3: TGCGCCAGCAGCCAAGGGCACGGCGGGTGGTATGATACGCAGTATTTT.

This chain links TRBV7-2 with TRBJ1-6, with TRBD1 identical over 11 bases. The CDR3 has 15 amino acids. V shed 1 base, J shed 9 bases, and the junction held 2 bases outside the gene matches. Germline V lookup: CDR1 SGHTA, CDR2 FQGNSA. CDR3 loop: CASSLEDRGPSPLHF. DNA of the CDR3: TGTGCCAGCAGCTTAGAGGACAGGGGGCCTTCACCCCTCCACTTT. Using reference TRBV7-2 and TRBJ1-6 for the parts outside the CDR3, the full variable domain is GAGVSQSPSNKVTEKGKDVELRCDPISGHTALYWYRQSLGQGLEFLIYFQGNSAPDKSGLPSDRFSAERTGGSVSTLTIQRTQQEDSAVYLCASSLEDRGPSPLHFGNGTRLTVT.

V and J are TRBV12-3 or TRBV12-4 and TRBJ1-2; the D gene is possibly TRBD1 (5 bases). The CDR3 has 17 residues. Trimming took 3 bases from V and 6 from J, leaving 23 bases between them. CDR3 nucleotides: TGTGCCAGCAGTTTTTCCCCAGGCCGTTTATGGGACGATGGCTACACCTTC. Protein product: CASSFSPGRLWDDGYTF.

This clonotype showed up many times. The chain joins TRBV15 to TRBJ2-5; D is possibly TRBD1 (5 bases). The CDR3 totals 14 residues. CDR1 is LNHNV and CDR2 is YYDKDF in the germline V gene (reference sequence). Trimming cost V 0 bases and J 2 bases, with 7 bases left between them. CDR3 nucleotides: TGTGCCACCAGCAGAGAGAACAGGCAAGAGACCCAGTACTTC. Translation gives CATSRENRQETQYF.

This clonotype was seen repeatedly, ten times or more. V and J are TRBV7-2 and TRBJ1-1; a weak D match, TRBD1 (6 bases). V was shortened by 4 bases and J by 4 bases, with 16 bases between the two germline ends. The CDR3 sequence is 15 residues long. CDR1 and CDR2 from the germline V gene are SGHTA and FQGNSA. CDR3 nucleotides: TGTGCCAGCAGCTCATCCCGAGGGGGAGCCACTGAAGCTTTCTTT. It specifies CASSSSRGGATEAFF.

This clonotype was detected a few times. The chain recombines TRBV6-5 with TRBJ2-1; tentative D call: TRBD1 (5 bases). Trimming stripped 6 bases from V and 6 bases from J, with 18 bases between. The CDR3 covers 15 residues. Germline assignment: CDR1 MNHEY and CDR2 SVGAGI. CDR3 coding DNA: TGTGCCAGCAGATCACAGGAGCACTCGATCAATGAGCAGTTCTTC. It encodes CASRSQEHSINEQFF.

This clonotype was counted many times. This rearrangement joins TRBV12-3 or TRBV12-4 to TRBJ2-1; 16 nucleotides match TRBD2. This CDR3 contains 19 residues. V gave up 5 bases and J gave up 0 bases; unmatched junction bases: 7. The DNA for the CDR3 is TGTGCCAGCAGTCCGGGACTAGCGGGGGGGGTCAGCTCCTACAATGAGCAGTTCTTC. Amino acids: CASSPGLAGGVSSYNEQFF.

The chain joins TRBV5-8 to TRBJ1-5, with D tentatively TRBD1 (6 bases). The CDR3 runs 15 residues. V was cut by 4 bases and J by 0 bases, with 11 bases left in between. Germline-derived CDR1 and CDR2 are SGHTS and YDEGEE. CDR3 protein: CASSPGQISNQPQHF. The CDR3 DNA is TGTGCCAGCAGCCCCGGACAGATTAGCAATCAGCCCCAGCATTTT.

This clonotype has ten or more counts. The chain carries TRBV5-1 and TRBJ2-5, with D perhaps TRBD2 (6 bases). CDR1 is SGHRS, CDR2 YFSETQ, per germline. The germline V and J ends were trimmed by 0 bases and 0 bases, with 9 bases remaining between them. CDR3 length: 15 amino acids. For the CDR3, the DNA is TGCGCCAGCAGCTTGGATGGGGACTACCAAGAGACCCAGTACTTC. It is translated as CASSLDGDYQETQYF. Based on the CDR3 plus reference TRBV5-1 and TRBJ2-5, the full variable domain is KAGVTQTPRYLIKTRGQQVTLSCSPISGHRSVSWYQQTPGQGLQFLFEYFSETQRNKGNFPGRFSGRQFSNSRSEMNVSTLELGDSALYLCASSLDGDYQETQYFGPGTRLLVL.

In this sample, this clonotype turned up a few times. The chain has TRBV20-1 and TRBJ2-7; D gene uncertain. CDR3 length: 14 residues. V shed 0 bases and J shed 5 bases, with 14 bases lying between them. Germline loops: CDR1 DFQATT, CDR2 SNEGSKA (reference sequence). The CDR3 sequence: CSARDLLNRHEQYF. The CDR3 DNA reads TGCAGTGCTAGAGATCTTCTGAATCGGCACGAGCAGTACTTC.

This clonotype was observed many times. The CDR3 loop is CASRPVGDQKTQYF. As DNA, the CDR3 is TGTGCCAGCAGACCCGTGGGGGATCAAAAGACCCAGTACTTC. The chain recombines TRBV7-9 with TRBJ2-5; D assignment may be TRBD1 or TRBD2 (5 bases each). Germline V lookup: CDR1 SEHNR, CDR2 FQNEAQ (reference sequence). Trimming took 6 bases from V and 6 from J, leaving 17 bases between them. This CDR3 region has 14 residues.

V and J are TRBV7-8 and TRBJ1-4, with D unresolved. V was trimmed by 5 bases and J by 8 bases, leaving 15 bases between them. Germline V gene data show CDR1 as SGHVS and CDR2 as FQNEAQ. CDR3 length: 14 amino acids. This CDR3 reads CASSPTSPLEKLFF. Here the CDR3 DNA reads TGTGCCAGCAGCCCGACAAGCCCCCTAGAAAAACTGTTTTTT.

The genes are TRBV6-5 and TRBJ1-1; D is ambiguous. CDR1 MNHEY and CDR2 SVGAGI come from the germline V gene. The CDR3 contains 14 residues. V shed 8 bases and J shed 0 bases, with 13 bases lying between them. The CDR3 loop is CASCLNWMNTEAFF. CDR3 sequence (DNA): TGTGCCAGCTGTTTAAATTGGATGAACACTGAAGCTTTCTTT.

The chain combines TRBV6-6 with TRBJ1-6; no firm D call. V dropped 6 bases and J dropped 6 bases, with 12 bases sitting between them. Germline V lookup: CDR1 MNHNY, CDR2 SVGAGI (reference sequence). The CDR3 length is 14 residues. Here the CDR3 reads CASSLASGNSPLHF. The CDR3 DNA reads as TGTGCCAGCAGCCTAGCCTCTGGTAATTCACCCCTCCACTTT.

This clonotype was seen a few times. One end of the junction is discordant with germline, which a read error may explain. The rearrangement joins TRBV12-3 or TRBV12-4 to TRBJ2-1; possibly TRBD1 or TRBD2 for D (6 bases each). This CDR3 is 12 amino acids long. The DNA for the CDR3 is TGTGCCAGCAGTCCCGGGGGCAATGGGCAGTTCTTC. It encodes CASSPGGNGQFF.

The CDR3 DNA follows: TGTGCCAGCAGCCCACAAAGAGCTGGCTACACCTTC. It is translated as CASSPQRAGYTF. The chain has TRBV7-9 and TRBJ1-2; D is ambiguous. Germline lookup yields CDR1 SEHNR and CDR2 FQNEAQ (reference sequence). Trimming shortened V by 5 bases and J by 7 bases, and 11 bases separated the two germline ends. The CDR3 spans 12 residues.

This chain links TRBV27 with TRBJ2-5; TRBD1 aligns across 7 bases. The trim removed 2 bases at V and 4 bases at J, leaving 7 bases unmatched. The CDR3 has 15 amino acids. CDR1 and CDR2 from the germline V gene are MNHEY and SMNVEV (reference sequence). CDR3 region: CASSLLGKGAETQYF. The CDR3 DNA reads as TGTGCCAGCAGTTTACTTGGCAAGGGGGCAGAGACCCAGTACTTC.

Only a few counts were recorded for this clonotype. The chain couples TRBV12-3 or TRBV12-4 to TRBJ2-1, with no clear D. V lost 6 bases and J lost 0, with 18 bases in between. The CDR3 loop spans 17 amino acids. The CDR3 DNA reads TGTGCCAGCAGCCCTACCGTTTCCCTCAGCTCCTACAATGAGCAGTTCTTC. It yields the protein CASSPTVSLSSYNEQFF.

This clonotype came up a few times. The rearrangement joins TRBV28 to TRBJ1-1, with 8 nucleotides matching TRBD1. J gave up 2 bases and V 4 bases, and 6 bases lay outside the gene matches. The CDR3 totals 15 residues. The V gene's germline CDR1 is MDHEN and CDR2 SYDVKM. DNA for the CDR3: TGTGCCAGCAGTTCTACCGCAGGGGGCAACACTGAAGCTTTCTTT. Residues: CASSSTAGGNTEAFF.

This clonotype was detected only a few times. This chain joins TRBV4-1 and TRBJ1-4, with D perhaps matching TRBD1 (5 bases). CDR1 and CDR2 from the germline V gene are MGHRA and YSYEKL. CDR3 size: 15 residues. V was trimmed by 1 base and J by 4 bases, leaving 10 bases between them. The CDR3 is CASSQGGGVNEKLFF. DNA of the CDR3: TGCGCCAGCAGCCAAGGGGGCGGCGTTAATGAAAAACTGTTTTTT.

CDR3 in DNA: TGTGCCAGCAGTCCTTGGGAGCGGGAGATGGAGACCCAGTACTTC. This translates into CASSPWEREMETQYF. The chain combines TRBV28 with TRBJ2-5, with 8 bases lining up with TRBD2. After removal of 5 bases from V and 5 bases from J, the junction contained 10 bases not matched to a gene. CDR3 length: 15 residues. The V gene's germline CDR1 is MDHEN and CDR2 SYDVKM.

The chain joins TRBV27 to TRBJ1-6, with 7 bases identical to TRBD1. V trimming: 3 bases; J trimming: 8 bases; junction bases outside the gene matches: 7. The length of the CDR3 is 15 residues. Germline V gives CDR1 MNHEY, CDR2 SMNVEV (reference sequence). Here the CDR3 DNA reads TGTGCCAGCAGTTTGGGTGAAGGGGGCTATTCACCCCTCCACTTT. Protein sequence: CASSLGEGGYSPLHF.